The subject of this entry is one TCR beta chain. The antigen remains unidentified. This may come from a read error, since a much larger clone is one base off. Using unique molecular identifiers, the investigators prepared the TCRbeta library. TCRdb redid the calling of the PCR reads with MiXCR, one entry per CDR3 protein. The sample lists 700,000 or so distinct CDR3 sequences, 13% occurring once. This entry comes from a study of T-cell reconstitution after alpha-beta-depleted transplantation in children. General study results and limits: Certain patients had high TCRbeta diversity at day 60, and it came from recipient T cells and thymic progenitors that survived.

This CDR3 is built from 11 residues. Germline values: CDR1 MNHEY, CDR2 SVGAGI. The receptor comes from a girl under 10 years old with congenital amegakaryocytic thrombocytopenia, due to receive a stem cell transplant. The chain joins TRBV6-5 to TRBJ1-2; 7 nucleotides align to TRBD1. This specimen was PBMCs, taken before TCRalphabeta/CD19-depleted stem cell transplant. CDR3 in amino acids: CASSNRQGYAF. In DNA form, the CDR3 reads TGTGCCAGCAGTAACAGACAGGGCTACGCCTTC.